Below, 3 T cell receptor beta chains from the same sample are listed, as sequenced in a study of T-cell memory formation after mild COVID-19. One entry per CDR3 protein, called by TCRdb with MiXCR from the 5' RACE reads. This sample has approximately 290,000 distinct CDR3 sequences, with approximately 15% found just once. The sample was PBMCs or a T cell subset sorted from them (not recorded which). These receptors were taken from a man between 18 and 35 years old who had mild COVID-19 (a few samples of this study predate the infection). Cell type and time point are not known.

This clonotype was observed a handful of times. This chain connects TRBV29-1 to TRBJ1-1; no clear D gene. Trimming took 6 bases from V and 0 from J, leaving 5 bases between them. There are 11 residues in the CDR3. CDR1 and CDR2 (germline): SQVTM, ANQGSEA. CDR3 sequence: CSVKMNTEAFF. CDR3 sequence (DNA): TGCAGCGTAAAGATGAACACTGAAGCTTTCTTT.

This clonotype has a handful of counts. The chain recombines TRBV2 with TRBJ2-3; perhaps D is TRBD1 or TRBD2 (5 bases each). Germline values: CDR1 SNHLY, CDR2 FYNNEI. CDR3 length equals 13 residues. The germline V and J ends were trimmed by 7 bases and 11 bases, with 19 bases remaining between them. The CDR3 DNA reads as TGTGCCAGCATGGGGGTCCCCACCTCCGGGCAGTATTTT. Protein: CASMGVPTSGQYF.

This clonotype was counted at least ten times. The chain is built from TRBV4-1 and TRBJ2-1; 7 nucleotides agree with TRBD2. This CDR3 has 19 residues. V shed 0 bases, J shed 7 bases, and the junction held 18 bases outside the gene matches. Germline lookup yields CDR1 MGHRA and CDR2 YSYEKL. CDR3 in amino acids: CASSQDSGERLAGGNEQFF. The CDR3 DNA reads as TGCGCCAGCAGCCAAGATTCGGGAGAAAGACTAGCCGGGGGTAATGAGCAGTTCTTC.